Each of the 10 T cell receptor beta chains below was sequenced from the same sample in a study of T cell responses to AZD1222 COVID-19 vaccine (dated by TCRdb to the early 2020s). The library was produced with the immunoSEQ multiplex PCR assay. TCRdb mirrors the immuneACCESS table, restricted to in-frame sequences. Some clones are absent from its copies; in checked studies, under half trace to an unresolved V gene, and the reason for the others is unknown. This sample gives about 150,000 clones in total; roughly 82% of them show up just once. The top ten clonotypes cover approximately 4% of the sample. The label giving this sample's time point can be read as: baseline before first vaccination. This material consisted of peripheral blood, taken on day 0 of AZD1222 vaccination. The receptors were sampled from an adult in good health.

The V call is TRBV27, the J call TRBJ2-1, with TRBD2 matching 7 bases. This CDR3 has 12 residues. Germline CDR1 is MNHEY and CDR2 is SMNVEV (reference sequence). With 4 bases clipped from V and 9 bases from J, the junction kept 3 bases outside the gene matches. The CDR3 sequence: CASSWGGVEQFF. The CDR3 DNA sequence: TGTGCCAGCAGTTGGGGGGGGGTTGAGCAGTTCTTC.

This clone showed up just once. The chain uses TRBV5-1 and TRBJ1-1; D remains ambiguous. CDR1 is SGHRS and CDR2 is YFSETQ in the germline V gene. Trimming removed 6 bases from V and 6 bases from J, with 15 bases in between. This CDR3 spans 13 amino acids. The CDR3 nucleotides are TGCGCCAGCACTATGGGAGGGAGCGCTGAAGCTTTCTTT. This encodes CASTMGGSAEAFF.

The chain combines TRBV28 with TRBJ1-5, with TRBD1 matching over 10 bases. Germline values: CDR1 MDHEN, CDR2 SYDVKM. Trimming at V came to 4 bases and at J to 4 bases, leaving 4 bases not matched to a gene. The CDR3 runs to 15 residues. DNA for the CDR3: TGTGCCAGCAGTTCGGGACAGGGGAAGAATCAGCCCCAGCATTTT. Translating gives CASSSGQGKNQPQHF.

V and J are TRBV3-1 (or the pseudogene TRBV3-2) and TRBJ1-2; D is unresolved. Germline V lookup: CDR1 LGHDT, CDR2 YNNKEL (reference sequence). V lost 7 bases to trimming and J lost 4 bases, with 16 bases between them. The CDR3 loop spans 14 amino acids. The CDR3 loop reads CASTPLGGTYGYTF. The CDR3 bases are TGTGCCAGCACCCCCTTGGGCGGAACCTATGGCTACACCTTC.

The rearrangement joins TRBV7-9 to TRBJ2-5, with 7 bases fitting TRBD2. The CDR3 runs 14 residues. Germline CDR1 SEHNR, CDR2 FQNEAQ (reference sequence). Trimming took 5 bases from V and 9 from J; bases not matched to a gene: 12. The CDR3 is CASSPGEGQRSQYF. The CDR3 nucleotides read TGTGCCAGCAGCCCCGGGGAGGGCCAGCGGTCCCAGTACTTC.

CDR3 residues: CASSTQASGTNTYEQYF. CDR3 nucleotide sequence: TGTGCCAGCAGCACACAAGCGTCAGGGACTAATACCTACGAGCAGTACTTC. The genes are TRBV7-6 and TRBJ2-7; 7 bases fit TRBD2. This CDR3 comprises 17 residues. CDR1 and CDR2 from the germline V gene are SGHVS and FNYEAQ. V shed 5 bases and J 2 bases; nucleotides not matched to a gene: 15. The variable domain in full, with the rest retrieved from reference TRBV7-6 and TRBJ2-7, is GAGVSQSPRYKVTKRGQDVALRCDPISGHVSLYWYRQALGQGPEFLTYFNYEAQQDKSGLPNDRFSAERPEGSISTLTIQRTEQRDSAMYRCASSTQASGTNTYEQYFGPGTRLTVT.

V is TRBV28 and J is TRBJ1-4; 7 nucleotides agree with TRBD1. J was trimmed by 7 bases and V by 2 bases; bases with no gene match: 7. Germline lookup yields CDR1 MDHEN and CDR2 SYDVKM. The CDR3 length is 15 residues. CDR3 in amino acids: CASSLVQTGFEKLFF. The CDR3 DNA reads TGTGCCAGCAGTTTAGTACAGACAGGGTTTGAAAAACTGTTTTTT.

The chain combines TRBV18 with TRBJ2-7; possibly TRBD1 or TRBD2 for D (5 bases each). The CDR3 is 12 amino acids. V lost 3 bases and J lost 7, with 10 bases in between. Germline CDR1 KGHSH, CDR2 LQKENI. The CDR3 spells CASSPIGGEQYF. CDR3 DNA: TGTGCCAGCTCACCCATTGGGGGTGAGCAGTACTTC.

This chain connects TRBV3-1 (or the pseudogene TRBV3-2) to TRBJ2-5; 10 bases are shared with TRBD2. Germline V gives CDR1 LGHDT, CDR2 YNNKEL (reference sequence). V was clipped by 1 base and J by 9 bases; unmatched bases: 8. This CDR3 is built from 15 residues. CDR3 nucleotides: TGTGCCAGCAGCCAAGTAGCGGGGGGCTTCGGAGCCCAGTACTTC. This encodes CASSQVAGGFGAQYF.

The chain couples TRBV20-1 to TRBJ2-7; 8 bases map to TRBD2. Per germline, CDR1 DFQATT and CDR2 SNEGSKA (reference sequence). The J segment lost 2 bases and the V segment lost 3 bases, leaving 9 bases of the junction unmatched. The CDR3 has 15 amino acids. The CDR3 nucleotides are TGCAGTGCTAGTCGGGGGGGACCTACAGCCTACGAGCAGTACTTC. It codes for CSASRGGPTAYEQYF.